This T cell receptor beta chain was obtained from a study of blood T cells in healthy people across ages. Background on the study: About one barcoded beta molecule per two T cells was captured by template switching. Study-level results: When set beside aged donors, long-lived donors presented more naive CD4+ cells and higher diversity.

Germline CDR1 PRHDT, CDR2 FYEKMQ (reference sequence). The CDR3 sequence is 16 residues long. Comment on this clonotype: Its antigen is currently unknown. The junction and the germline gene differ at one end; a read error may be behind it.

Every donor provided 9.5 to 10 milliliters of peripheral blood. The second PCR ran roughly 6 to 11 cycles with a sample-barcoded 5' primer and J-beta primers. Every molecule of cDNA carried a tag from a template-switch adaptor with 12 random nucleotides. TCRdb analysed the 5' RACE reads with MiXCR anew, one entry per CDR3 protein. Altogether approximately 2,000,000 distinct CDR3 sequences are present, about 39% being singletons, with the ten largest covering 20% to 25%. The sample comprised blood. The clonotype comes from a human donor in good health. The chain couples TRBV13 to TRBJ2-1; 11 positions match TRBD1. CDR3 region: CTSSRTGGSLRDEQFF. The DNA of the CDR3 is TGTACCAGCAGTCGGACAGGGGGCTCCCTCAGGGATGAGCAGTTCTTC.